The clone carrying this TCR beta chain was recorded a few times. The data stem from a study of blood T cell repertoires in COVID-19. This CDR3 is built from 14 residues. V was shortened by 10 bases and J by 0 bases, with 14 bases between the two germline ends. Germline CDR1 reads SEHNR; CDR2 reads FQNEAQ (reference sequence). The protocol was immunoSEQ multiplex PCR, while the TCRdb copy is restricted to in-frame clones and leaves out a portion. The repertoire holds over 150,000 clones, with approximately 80% as singletons. One Seattle source followed patients from active infection through their disease course.

The rearrangement joins TRBV7-9 to TRBJ2-3; a weak D match, TRBD2 (6 bases). The sequence derives from a woman of 80 years or more with COVID-19, enrolled during active disease. Sequenced: peripheral blood. CDR3: CATRDFSSTDTQYF. In nucleotides, the CDR3 is TGTGCCACTAGGGACTTCAGTAGCACAGATACGCAGTATTTT.